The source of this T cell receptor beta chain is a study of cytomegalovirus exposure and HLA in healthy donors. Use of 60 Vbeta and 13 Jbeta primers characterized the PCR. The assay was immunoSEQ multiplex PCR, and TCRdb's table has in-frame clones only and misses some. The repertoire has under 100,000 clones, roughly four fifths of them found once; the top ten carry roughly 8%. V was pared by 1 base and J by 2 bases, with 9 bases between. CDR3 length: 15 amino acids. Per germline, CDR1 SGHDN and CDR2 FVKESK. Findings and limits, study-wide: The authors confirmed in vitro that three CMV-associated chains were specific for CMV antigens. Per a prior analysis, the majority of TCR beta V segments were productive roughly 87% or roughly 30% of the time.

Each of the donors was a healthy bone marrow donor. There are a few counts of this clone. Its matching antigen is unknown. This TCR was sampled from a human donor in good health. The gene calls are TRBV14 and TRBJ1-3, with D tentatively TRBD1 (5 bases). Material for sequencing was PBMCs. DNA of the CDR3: TGTGCCAGCAGCCAAGGATCGGGGGCTGGAAACACCATATATTTT. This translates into CASSQGSGAGNTIYF.